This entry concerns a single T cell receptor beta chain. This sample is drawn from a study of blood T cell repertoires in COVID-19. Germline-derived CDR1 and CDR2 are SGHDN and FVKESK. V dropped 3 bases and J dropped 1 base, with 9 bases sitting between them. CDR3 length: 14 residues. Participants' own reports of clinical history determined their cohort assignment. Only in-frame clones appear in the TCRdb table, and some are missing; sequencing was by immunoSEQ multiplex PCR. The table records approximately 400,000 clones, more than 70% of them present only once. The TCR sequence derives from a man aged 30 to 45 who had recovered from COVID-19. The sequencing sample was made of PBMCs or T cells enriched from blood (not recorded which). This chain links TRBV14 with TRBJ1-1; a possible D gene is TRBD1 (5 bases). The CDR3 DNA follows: TGTGCCAGCAGCCATGGACACCGGAACACTGAAGCTTTCTTT. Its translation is CASSHGHRNTEAFF.